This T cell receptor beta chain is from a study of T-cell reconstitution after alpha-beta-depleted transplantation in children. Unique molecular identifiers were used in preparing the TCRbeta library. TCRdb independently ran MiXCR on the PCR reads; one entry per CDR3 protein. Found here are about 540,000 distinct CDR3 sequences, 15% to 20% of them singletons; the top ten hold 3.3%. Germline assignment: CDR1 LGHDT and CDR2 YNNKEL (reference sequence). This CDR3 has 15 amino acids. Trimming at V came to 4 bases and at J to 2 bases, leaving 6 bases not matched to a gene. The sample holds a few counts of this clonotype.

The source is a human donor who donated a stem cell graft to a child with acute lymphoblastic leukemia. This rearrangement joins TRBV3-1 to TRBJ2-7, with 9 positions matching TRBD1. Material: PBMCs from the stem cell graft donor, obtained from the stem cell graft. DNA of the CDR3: TGTGCCAGCAGCCCCTGGGACAGGGCGCCCTACGAGCAGTACTTC. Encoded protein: CASSPWDRAPYEQYF.